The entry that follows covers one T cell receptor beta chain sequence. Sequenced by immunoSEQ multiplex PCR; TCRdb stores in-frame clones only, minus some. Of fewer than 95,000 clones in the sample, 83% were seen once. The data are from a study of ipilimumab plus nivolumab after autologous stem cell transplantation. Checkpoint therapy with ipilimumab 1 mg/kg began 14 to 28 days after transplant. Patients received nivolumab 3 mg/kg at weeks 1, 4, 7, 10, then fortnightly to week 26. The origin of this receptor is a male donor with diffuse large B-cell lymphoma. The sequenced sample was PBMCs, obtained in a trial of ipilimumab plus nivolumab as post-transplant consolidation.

CDR3 DNA sequence: TGTGCCACCAGCATTCAACGGAATCCAGCGGCCCAGCATTTT. Amino acids: CATSIQRNPAAQHF. The V call is TRBV15, the J call TRBJ1-5; D not certain. Looked up from germline, CDR1 is LNHNV and CDR2 is YYDKDF (reference sequence). Trimming removed 4 bases at V and 11 bases at J, with 18 bases between. The CDR3 spans 14 residues.